A selection of T cell receptor beta chains follows, all from one sample in a study. From the 5' RACE reads, TCRdb called clonotypes with MiXCR, one entry per CDR3 protein. In the table there are roughly 40,000 distinct CDR3 sequences, 15% to 20% of which are singletons. Material: naive CD4+ T cells sorted from a lymph node. Receptor source: a female donor with breast cancer. Each CDR3 is given with its conserved first and last residue. Each record gives: clone size, V gene, D gene, J gene, CDR3 DNA, CDR3 protein. The D gene is left open where the match is weak. Size values are once, few and many counts, or a class for expanded clones, and some rows have none.

abundance: -
v_gene: TRBV20-1
d_gene: -
j_gene: TRBJ1-2
CDR3nt: TGCAGTGCCCCCAGTCCGGGAAACTATGGCTACACCTTC
CDR3aa: CSAPSPGNYGYTF

abundance: few
v_gene: TRBV5-1
d_gene: -
j_gene: TRBJ2-2
CDR3nt: TGCGCCAGCAGCTTGACAGGGAAGGACACCGGGGAGCTGTTTTTT
CDR3aa: CASSLTGKDTGELFF

abundance: many
v_gene: TRBV5-1
d_gene: TRBD2
j_gene: TRBJ2-1
CDR3nt: TGCGCCAGCAGCGTACTCTCTAGCGGACTCTACAATGAGCAGTTCTTC
CDR3aa: CASSVLSSGLYNEQFF

abundance: -
v_gene: TRBV19
d_gene: -
j_gene: TRBJ1-5
CDR3nt: TGTGCCAGTAGTATAGATCCCGGGGGTCGCAATCAGCCCCAGCATTTT
CDR3aa: CASSIDPGGRNQPQHF

abundance: medium-sized
v_gene: TRBV6-6
d_gene: -
j_gene: TRBJ1-3
CDR3nt: TGTGCCAGCAGTTACTTGGGTGGTTCTGGAAACACCATATATTTT
CDR3aa: CASSYLGGSGNTIYF

abundance: few
v_gene: TRBV20-1
d_gene: TRBD1
j_gene: TRBJ1-2
CDR3nt: TGCAGTGCTAGTAACAGGGGTGGAGGCTACACCTTC
CDR3aa: CSASNRGGGYTF

abundance: -
v_gene: TRBV2
d_gene: TRBD2
j_gene: TRBJ2-1
CDR3nt: TGTGCCAGCTCGAGAGATAGCGGGGTATACAATGAGCAGTTCTTC
CDR3aa: CASSRDSGVYNEQFF

abundance: many
v_gene: TRBV11-1
d_gene: -
j_gene: TRBJ2-1
CDR3nt: TGTGCCAGCAGCTTCGTGGGGGTTTACAATGAGCAGTTCTTC
CDR3aa: CASSFVGVYNEQFF

abundance: -
v_gene: TRBV24-1
d_gene: TRBD2
j_gene: TRBJ2-1
CDR3nt: TGTGCCACCAGTGACCGTGGTCGTAGCGGGAGGAGTGAGCAGTTCTTC
CDR3aa: CATSDRGRSGRSEQFF

abundance: -
v_gene: TRBV6-2/TRBV6-3
d_gene: -
j_gene: TRBJ2-7
CDR3nt: TGTGCCAGTGGTTTAGCCCCCGGATACGAGCAGTACTTC
CDR3aa: CASGLAPGYEQYF

abundance: -
v_gene: TRBV5-1
d_gene: -
j_gene: TRBJ2-1
CDR3nt: TGCGCCAGCAGCTTGGCCGGAGGGGGCCCCTACAATGAGCAGTTCTTC
CDR3aa: CASSLAGGGPYNEQFF

abundance: -
v_gene: TRBV6-5
d_gene: -
j_gene: TRBJ2-7
CDR3nt: TGTGCCAACAGTACCCCCGGGAGAAAATACGAGCAGTACTTC
CDR3aa: CANSTPGRKYEQYF

abundance: few
v_gene: TRBV7-9
d_gene: TRBD2
j_gene: TRBJ2-1
CDR3nt: TGTGCCAGCAGCACGACTAGCGGGGGCCCCAATGAGCAGTTCTTC
CDR3aa: CASSTTSGGPNEQFF

abundance: -
v_gene: TRBV7-2
d_gene: -
j_gene: TRBJ1-2
CDR3nt: TGTGCCAGCAGACATGAAACAGGACTGCGTGGCTACACCTTC
CDR3aa: CASRHETGLRGYTF

abundance: once
v_gene: TRBV12-3/TRBV12-4
d_gene: TRBD1
j_gene: TRBJ2-3
CDR3nt: TGTGCCAGCACCCGAGCAGGGGGCTCTAGAGATACGCAGTATTTT
CDR3aa: CASTRAGGSRDTQYF

abundance: -
v_gene: TRBV28
d_gene: TRBD1
j_gene: TRBJ1-2
CDR3nt: TGTGCCAGCAGTCGTCCACAGGGGGCCTTCTACACCTTC
CDR3aa: CASSRPQGAFYTF

abundance: -
v_gene: TRBV29-1
d_gene: -
j_gene: TRBJ1-4
CDR3nt: TGCAGCGTTGGAGAGTACAGAGATGAAAAACTGTTTTTT
CDR3aa: CSVGEYRDEKLFF

abundance: -
v_gene: TRBV2
d_gene: -
j_gene: TRBJ1-1
CDR3nt: TGTGCCAGCAGTGTGGGGGCGGGCACTGAAGCTTTCTTT
CDR3aa: CASSVGAGTEAFF

abundance: -
v_gene: TRBV29-1
d_gene: TRBD1
j_gene: TRBJ1-1
CDR3nt: TGCAGCGGACACAGGGGGGTGCAAACTGAAGCTTTCTTT
CDR3aa: CSGHRGVQTEAFF

abundance: -
v_gene: TRBV7-8
d_gene: -
j_gene: TRBJ1-2
CDR3nt: TGTGCCAGCAGCCGAGGCTCGACCTATGGCTACACCTTC
CDR3aa: CASSRGSTYGYTF

abundance: few
v_gene: TRBV5-1
d_gene: -
j_gene: TRBJ2-3
CDR3nt: TGCGCCAGCAGCAAAACCCATAGGCCCGACGCCAGGGATACGCAGTATTTT
CDR3aa: CASSKTHRPDARDTQYF

abundance: -
v_gene: TRBV5-1
d_gene: -
j_gene: TRBJ1-1
CDR3nt: TGCGCCAGCAGCTTGGGTCCGACTGCGAACACTGAAGCTTTCTTT
CDR3aa: CASSLGPTANTEAFF

abundance: -
v_gene: TRBV5-1
d_gene: -
j_gene: TRBJ1-5
CDR3nt: TGCGCCAGCAGCCCGGGACACTCCAATCAGCCCCAGCATTTT
CDR3aa: CASSPGHSNQPQHF

abundance: -
v_gene: TRBV20-1
d_gene: TRBD1
j_gene: TRBJ2-5
CDR3nt: TGCAGTGCGCTGGTCCGGGACAGAGCCCCAACCCAGTACTTC
CDR3aa: CSALVRDRAPTQYF

abundance: many
v_gene: TRBV7-2
d_gene: -
j_gene: TRBJ1-5
CDR3nt: TGTGCCAGCAGCTTAGTGTGGGGAGAGGGTCAGCCCCAGCATTTT
CDR3aa: CASSLVWGEGQPQHF

abundance: few
v_gene: TRBV20-1
d_gene: TRBD2
j_gene: TRBJ2-1
CDR3nt: TGCAGTGCTAGAGGGTTGACTAGCGGCCGCCGACATTACAATGAGCAGTTCTTC
CDR3aa: CSARGLTSGRRHYNEQFF

abundance: many
v_gene: TRBV7-3
d_gene: -
j_gene: TRBJ2-3
CDR3nt: TGTGCCAGCAGCTTAAAGACGTCGGGGTCCGGGGGAGATACGCAGTATTTT
CDR3aa: CASSLKTSGSGGDTQYF

abundance: -
v_gene: TRBV5-1
d_gene: TRBD2
j_gene: TRBJ2-1
CDR3nt: TGCGCCAGCAGCTTGAATGAGGCGGGAGGGTACAATGAGCAGTTCTTC
CDR3aa: CASSLNEAGGYNEQFF

abundance: few
v_gene: TRBV6-2/TRBV6-3
d_gene: TRBD2
j_gene: TRBJ2-3
CDR3nt: TGTGCCAGCAGTGTGCGGGTCGGGGGGGATACGCAGTATTTT
CDR3aa: CASSVRVGGDTQYF